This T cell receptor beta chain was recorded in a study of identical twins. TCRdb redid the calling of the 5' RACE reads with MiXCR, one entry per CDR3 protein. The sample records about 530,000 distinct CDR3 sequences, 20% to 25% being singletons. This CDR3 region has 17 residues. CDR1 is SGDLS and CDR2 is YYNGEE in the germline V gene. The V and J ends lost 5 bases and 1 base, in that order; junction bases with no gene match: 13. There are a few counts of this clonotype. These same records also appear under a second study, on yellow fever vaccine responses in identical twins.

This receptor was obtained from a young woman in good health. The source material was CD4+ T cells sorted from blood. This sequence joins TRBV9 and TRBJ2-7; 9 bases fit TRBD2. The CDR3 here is CASSRSPTSGPSYEQYF. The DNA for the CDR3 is TGTGCCAGCAGTCGCTCCCCGACTAGCGGACCGTCCTACGAGCAGTACTTC. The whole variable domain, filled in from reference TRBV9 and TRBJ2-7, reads DSGVTQTPKHLITATGQRVTLRCSPRSGDLSVYWYQQSLDQGLQFLIQYYNGEERAKGNILERFSAQQFPDLHSELNLSSLELGDSALYFCASSRSPTSGPSYEQYFGPGTRLTVT.